This T cell receptor (beta chain) was found in a study of blood T cells in healthy people across ages. Study-wide results and limits: PBMCs left unsorted prevented a conclusive naive versus antigen-experienced comparison.

Concerning this clonotype itself: What it binds is unknown.

PCR was performed a second time for about 7 to 11 cycles using a sample-barcoded 5' primer and a J-beta primer mix. MiXCR, run by TCRdb on the 5' RACE reads, gives a single entry per CDR3 protein. In the table there are hundreds of thousands of distinct CDR3 sequences, approximately 25% of which are singletons. Germline V gene sequence: CDR1 SGHAT, CDR2 FQNNGV. V lost 2 bases, J lost 4 bases, and 6 bases stayed unmatched. CDR3 length: 16 amino acids. These data are also associated with another study on T cells of mothers and their children.

The sequenced sample was blood. The chain carries TRBV11-2 and TRBJ2-1; 9 bases line up with TRBD2. The sequence was collected from a boy younger than 18 in good health. CDR3 residues: CASSLMRGGRYNEQFF. CDR3 coding DNA: TGTGCCAGCAGCTTAATGCGGGGGGGTCGTTACAATGAGCAGTTCTTC.